The rows below give T cell receptor beta chains drawn from one sample of a study of blood T cell repertoires in COVID-19. Sequencing used immunoSEQ multiplex PCR; TCRdb keeps in-frame clones, though not all of them. The data contain about 170,000 clones, approximately 91% of them singletons. Sequencing was carried out using peripheral blood. The origin of the receptors is a man in his late teens or twenties with COVID-19, enrolled during active disease. CDR3s include the opening cysteine and the closing phenylalanine or tryptophan. Fields, in order: J gene, V gene, D gene, clone size, CDR3 DNA, CDR3 protein. D genes are given only for firm matches. The size field is filled for only some rows; it gives once, few, many or a size class.

TRBJ2-2	TRBV29-1	TRBD1	few	TGCAGCGTCTTGAGGACAGGGGGCAGGGACACCGGGGAGCTGTTTTTT	CSVLRTGGRDTGELFF
TRBJ2-1	TRBV6-5	-	once	TGTGCCAGCAGTCGGGACTATGAGCAGTTCTTC	CASSRDYEQFF
TRBJ1-1	TRBV10-3	TRBD1	-	TGTGCCATCAGTGAGGGGACAGCTGAAGCTTTCTTT	CAISEGTAEAFF
TRBJ2-6	TRBV7-9	-	-	TGTGCCAGCTTTGGGTTCCGGCGGGTCAACTCTGGGGCCAACGTCCTGACTTTC	CASFGFRRVNSGANVLTF
TRBJ1-6	TRBV5-1	-	once	TGCGCCAGCAGCTTGGCCGGGGTTCCTAATTCACCCCTCCACTTT	CASSLAGVPNSPLHF
TRBJ2-1	TRBV25-1	-	few	TGTGCCAGCAGCCCCGCGGCAGGGCCTCACAATGAGCAGTTCTTC	CASSPAAGPHNEQFF
TRBJ1-2	TRBV4-2	-	-	TGTGCCAGCAGCCAAGGCGTCGGGGTACGAGTCTATGGCTACACCTTC	CASSQGVGVRVYGYTF
TRBJ1-2	TRBV12-3/TRBV12-4	-	-	TGTGCCAGCAGTCAAGGGACAAGATCAGGCTACACCTTC	CASSQGTRSGYTF
TRBJ1-1	TRBV12-3/TRBV12-4	-	-	TGTGCCAGCAGTTTAATGGGGGCGAGAGAAGCTTTCTTT	CASSLMGAREAFF
TRBJ1-1	TRBV29-1	-	-	TGCAGCGTTCAGGGACCGGCGGGGACTGAAGCTTTCTTT	CSVQGPAGTEAFF
TRBJ2-7	TRBV5-4	TRBD1	-	TGTGCCAGCAGCTTGAGTCTGCGGACAGGGGGAGACGACGAGCAGTACTTC	CASSLSLRTGGDDEQYF
TRBJ2-2	TRBV6-5	-	-	TGTGCCACCCTCGGGACAACGAACACCGGGGAGCTGTTTTTT	CATLGTTNTGELFF
TRBJ2-1	TRBV9	-	-	TGTGCCAGCAGCCCGCCGACTAGTATGAGCTCCTACAATGAGCAGTTCTTC	CASSPPTSMSSYNEQFF
TRBJ2-7	TRBV5-1	-	-	TGCGCCAGCAGCTTGGTTCTAGCGAACTACGAGCAGTACTTC	CASSLVLANYEQYF
TRBJ2-7	TRBV3-1/TRBV3-2	TRBD2	-	TGTGCCAGCAGCCAAGATCTGGCTAGCGGCCTCTACGAGCAGTACTTC	CASSQDLASGLYEQYF
TRBJ2-2	TRBV6-4	-	-	TGTGCCAGCAGTAAAGAGAGCACCGGGGAGCTGTTTTTT	CASSKESTGELFF
TRBJ2-7	TRBV15	TRBD1	-	TGTGCCACCAGCAAGGACAGGGGGTACGAGCAGTACTTC	CATSKDRGYEQYF
TRBJ1-6	TRBV7-6	-	-	TGTGCCAGCAGCTTAGCCCAACCGGGTAATTCACCCCTCCACTTT	CASSLAQPGNSPLHF
TRBJ1-2	TRBV7-9	-	-	TGTGCCAGCAGCTTAACAGTCTATGGCTACACCTTC	CASSLTVYGYTF
TRBJ1-1	TRBV25-1	-	-	TGTGCCAGCAGTGGCGGGACGGCCTTGAACACTGAAGCTTTCTTT	CASSGGTALNTEAFF
TRBJ1-6	TRBV7-2	-	-	TGTGCCAGCTGGGGGGGCTCAAGCAATTCACCCCTCCACTTT	CASWGGSSNSPLHF
TRBJ2-1	TRBV11-3	TRBD1	-	TGTGCCAGCAGTTCCCACCGGGACAGGGGGCTAGGGAATGAGCAGTTCTTC	CASSSHRDRGLGNEQFF
TRBJ2-2	TRBV4-1	-	-	TGCGCCAGCAGCCAAGAGGCAACACCCACCGGGGAGCTGTTTTTT	CASSQEATPTGELFF
TRBJ2-5	TRBV7-2	TRBD2	-	TGTGCCAGCGATTTAGCGGGAGGGCCTGTCTTCTGGGAGACCCAGTACTTC	CASDLAGGPVFWETQYF
TRBJ2-3	TRBV28	-	once	TGTGCCAGCAGTTTATTGATAACTAGCACAGATACGCAGTATTTT	CASSLLITSTDTQYF
TRBJ1-1	TRBV6-1	TRBD1	-	TGTGCCAGCAGTGAAGGGACAGGGAACACTGAAGCTTTCTTT	CASSEGTGNTEAFF
TRBJ2-1	TRBV27	-	-	TGTGCCAGCAGTTTAAGGGCAGCGGGCTCCTACAATGAGCAGTTCTTC	CASSLRAAGSYNEQFF
TRBJ1-2	TRBV9	TRBD1	-	TGTGCCAGCAGAGGGACAGGATCGGGCGGTGGCTACACCTTC	CASRGTGSGGGYTF
TRBJ2-7	TRBV19	-	-	TGTGCCAGTAGTGGGACACCGAGCTCCTACGAGCAGTACTTC	CASSGTPSSYEQYF
TRBJ1-5	TRBV15	TRBD1	-	TGTGCCACCAGCGAGGGCAGGGGGCGTGTTGGGGGCAATCAGCCCCAGCATTTT	CATSEGRGRVGGNQPQHF
TRBJ1-1	TRBV5-5	-	few	TGTGCCAGCAGCTTTCTCGGGTTCGGGACTGAAGCTTTCTTT	CASSFLGFGTEAFF
TRBJ2-7	TRBV28	TRBD1	-	TGTGCCAGCAGCTATACCCTGACAGGGGGTATCTACGAGCAGTACTTC	CASSYTLTGGIYEQYF
TRBJ2-3	TRBV9	-	-	TGTGCCAGCAGCGTTTTCGGGAGCTTCACAGATACGCAGTATTTT	CASSVFGSFTDTQYF
TRBJ2-2	TRBV9	TRBD1	-	TGTGCCAGCAGCGTCCGGGACAGGGGATCAAGCGGGGAGCTGTTTTTT	CASSVRDRGSSGELFF
TRBJ1-3	TRBV3-1/TRBV3-2	-	-	TGTGCCAGCAGCCAAGTGGGGGGGGTCTCTGGAAACACCATATATTTT	CASSQVGGVSGNTIYF
TRBJ2-3	TRBV11-2	-	-	TGTGCCAGCAGCTTAGGAACCTATAGCACAGATACGCAGTATTTT	CASSLGTYSTDTQYF
TRBJ2-7	TRBV30	TRBD1	-	TGTGCCTGGAGCCTCCTGGGACAGGGTTACGAGCAGTACTTC	CAWSLLGQGYEQYF
TRBJ1-6	TRBV7-9	-	-	TGTGCCAGCGTTGGTCTAAATTCACCCCTCCACTTT	CASVGLNSPLHF
TRBJ2-1	TRBV28	-	-	TGTGCCAGCAGTAGAGGACTGGGGGGACTCGACTACAATGAGCAGTTCTTC	CASSRGLGGLDYNEQFF
TRBJ1-6	TRBV28	TRBD1	-	TGTGCCAGCAGTTGCCGTCGGACAGGGGGGAATTCACCCCTCCACTTT	CASSCRRTGGNSPLHF
TRBJ1-2	TRBV5-1	-	-	TGCGCCAGCAGCACATCACATGGCGCCCCAGGGAGCTACACCTTC	CASSTSHGAPGSYTF
TRBJ2-3	TRBV7-8	-	-	TGTGCCAGCAGCTTAGGGCAGAGGGAAGATACGCAGTATTTT	CASSLGQREDTQYF
TRBJ1-2	TRBV30	-	-	TGTGCCTGGAGTGTACGCCCAGACTATGGCTACACCTTC	CAWSVRPDYGYTF